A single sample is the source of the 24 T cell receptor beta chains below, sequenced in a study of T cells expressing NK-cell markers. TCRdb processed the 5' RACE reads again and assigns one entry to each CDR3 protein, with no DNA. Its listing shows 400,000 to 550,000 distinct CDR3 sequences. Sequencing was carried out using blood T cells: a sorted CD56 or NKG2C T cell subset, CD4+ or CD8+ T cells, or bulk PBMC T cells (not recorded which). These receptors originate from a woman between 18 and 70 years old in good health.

The CDR3 loop is CSVYPGSLNEQFF. This chain uses TRBV29-1 with TRBJ2-1. Germline V lookup: CDR1 SQVTM, CDR2 ANQGSEA. The CDR3 length is 13 residues.

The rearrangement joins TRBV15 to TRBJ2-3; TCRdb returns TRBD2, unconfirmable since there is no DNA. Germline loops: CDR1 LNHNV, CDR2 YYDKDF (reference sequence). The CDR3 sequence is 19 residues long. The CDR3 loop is CATSPPSETSGYDFGTQYF.

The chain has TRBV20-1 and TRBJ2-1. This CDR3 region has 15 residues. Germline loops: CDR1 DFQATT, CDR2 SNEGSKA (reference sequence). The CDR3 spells CSARDPATTYNEQFF.

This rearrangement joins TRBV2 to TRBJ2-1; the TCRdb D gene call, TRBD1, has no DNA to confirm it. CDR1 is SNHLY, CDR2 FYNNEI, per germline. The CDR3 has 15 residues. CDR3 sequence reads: CASRGTRGAYNEQFF.

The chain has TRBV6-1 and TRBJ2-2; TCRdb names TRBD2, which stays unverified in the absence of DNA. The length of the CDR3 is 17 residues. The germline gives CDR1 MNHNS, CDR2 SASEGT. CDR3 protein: CASRAGTSGTNTGELFF.

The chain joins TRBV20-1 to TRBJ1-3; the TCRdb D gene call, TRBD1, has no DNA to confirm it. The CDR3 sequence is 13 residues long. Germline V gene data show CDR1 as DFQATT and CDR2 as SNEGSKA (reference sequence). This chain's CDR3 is CSASWGPGNTIYF.

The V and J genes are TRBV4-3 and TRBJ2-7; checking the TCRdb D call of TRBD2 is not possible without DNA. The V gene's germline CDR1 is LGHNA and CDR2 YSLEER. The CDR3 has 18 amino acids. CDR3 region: CASSQEDSSGSLLYEQYF.

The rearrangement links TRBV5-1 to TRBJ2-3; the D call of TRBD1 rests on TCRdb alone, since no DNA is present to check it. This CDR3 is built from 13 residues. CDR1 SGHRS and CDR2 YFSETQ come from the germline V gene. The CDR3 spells CASSLAGENTQYF.

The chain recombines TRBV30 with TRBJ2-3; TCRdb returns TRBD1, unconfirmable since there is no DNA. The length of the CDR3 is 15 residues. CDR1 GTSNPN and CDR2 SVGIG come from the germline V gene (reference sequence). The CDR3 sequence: CAWSFGQGSTDTQYF.

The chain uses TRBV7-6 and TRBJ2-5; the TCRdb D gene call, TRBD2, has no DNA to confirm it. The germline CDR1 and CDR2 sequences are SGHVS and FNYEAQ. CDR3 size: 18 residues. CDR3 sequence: CASSSKRVAGTGQETQYF.

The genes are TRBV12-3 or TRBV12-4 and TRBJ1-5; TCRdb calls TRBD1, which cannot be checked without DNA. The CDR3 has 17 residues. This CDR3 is CASSSTPGTGLGQPQHF.

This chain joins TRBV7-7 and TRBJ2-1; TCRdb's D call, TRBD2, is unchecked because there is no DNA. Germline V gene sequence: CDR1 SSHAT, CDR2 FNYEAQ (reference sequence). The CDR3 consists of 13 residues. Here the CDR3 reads CASSDRNLAEQFF.

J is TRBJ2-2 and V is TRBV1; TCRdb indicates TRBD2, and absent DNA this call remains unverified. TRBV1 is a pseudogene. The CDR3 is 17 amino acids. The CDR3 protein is CTSSGTSGGAYTGELFF.

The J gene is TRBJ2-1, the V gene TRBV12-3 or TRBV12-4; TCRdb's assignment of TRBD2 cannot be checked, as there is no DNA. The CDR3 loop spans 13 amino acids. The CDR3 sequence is CASSPTSGGEQFF.

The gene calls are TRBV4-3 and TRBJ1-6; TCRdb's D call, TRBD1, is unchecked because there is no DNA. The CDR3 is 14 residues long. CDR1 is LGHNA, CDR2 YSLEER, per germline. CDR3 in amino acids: CASSQDLQGSPLHF.

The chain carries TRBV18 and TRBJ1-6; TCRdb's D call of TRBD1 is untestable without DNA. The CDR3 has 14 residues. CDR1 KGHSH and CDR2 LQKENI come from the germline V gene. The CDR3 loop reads CASCLGPSNSPLHF.

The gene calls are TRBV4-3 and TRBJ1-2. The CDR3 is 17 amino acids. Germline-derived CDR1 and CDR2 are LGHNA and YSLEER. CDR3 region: CASSQDLDPLLGYGYTF.

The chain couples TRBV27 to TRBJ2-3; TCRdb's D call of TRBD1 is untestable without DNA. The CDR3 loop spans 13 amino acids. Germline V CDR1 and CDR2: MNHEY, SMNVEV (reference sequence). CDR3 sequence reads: CASRKGLTDTQYF.

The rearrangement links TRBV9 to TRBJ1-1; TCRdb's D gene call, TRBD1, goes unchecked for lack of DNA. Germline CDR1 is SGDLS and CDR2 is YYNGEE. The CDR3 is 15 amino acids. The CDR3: CASSESGTVNTEAFF.

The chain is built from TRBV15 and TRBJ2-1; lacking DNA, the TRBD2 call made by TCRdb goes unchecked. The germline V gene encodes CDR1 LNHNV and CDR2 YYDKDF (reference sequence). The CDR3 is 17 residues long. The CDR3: CATSRGLAGVFYNEQFF.

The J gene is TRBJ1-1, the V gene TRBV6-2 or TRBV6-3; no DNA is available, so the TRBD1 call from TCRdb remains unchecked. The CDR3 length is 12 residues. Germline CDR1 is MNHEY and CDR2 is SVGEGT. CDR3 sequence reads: CASKEPGQEAFF.

The CDR3 here is CASSPGQGAPNYEQYF. The J gene is TRBJ2-7, the V gene TRBV4-2; TCRdb proposes TRBD1, but this gene call is untestable without DNA. CDR3 size: 16 residues. Per the germline V gene, CDR1 is LGHNA and CDR2 is YNFKEQ.

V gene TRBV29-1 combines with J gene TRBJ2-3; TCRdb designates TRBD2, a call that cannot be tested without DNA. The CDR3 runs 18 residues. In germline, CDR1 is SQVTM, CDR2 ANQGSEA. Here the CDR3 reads CSVGRGQTSGGPEDTQYF.

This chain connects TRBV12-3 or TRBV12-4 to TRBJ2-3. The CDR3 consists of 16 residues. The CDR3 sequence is CASSFRRTPSTDTQYF.